The T cell receptor beta chain described here comes from a study of blood T cell repertoires in COVID-19. Study in general: From T cells, B-cell-depleted T cells, or PBMCs came the material, which was cDNA or gDNA.

The germline V and J ends were trimmed by 4 bases and 0 bases, with 11 bases remaining between them. Germline CDR1 SGHNT, CDR2 YYREEE (reference sequence). There are 16 residues in the CDR3. All enrollees were about 18 to 89 years old and from roughly 22 US areas. Which cohort a participant joined came from the clinical history participants gave. Per the original data handling: Cell counts per sample came from amplifying reference gene primers. The data were produced by immunoSEQ multiplex PCR, yet TCRdb's version contains in-frame clones alone and is incomplete. V, J and clone size are those of that table, while D and trimming were read from the DNA. The sample holds almost 85,000 clones, around 89% seen once.

The chain joins TRBV5-4 to TRBJ2-6; D uncertain. Source material: PBMCs or T cells enriched from blood (not recorded which). This TCR was sampled from a woman aged 50 to 60 with acute COVID-19. This CDR3 is CASSHIELSGANVLTF. CDR3 nucleotide sequence: TGTGCCAGCAGCCATATTGAACTCTCTGGGGCCAACGTCCTGACTTTC.